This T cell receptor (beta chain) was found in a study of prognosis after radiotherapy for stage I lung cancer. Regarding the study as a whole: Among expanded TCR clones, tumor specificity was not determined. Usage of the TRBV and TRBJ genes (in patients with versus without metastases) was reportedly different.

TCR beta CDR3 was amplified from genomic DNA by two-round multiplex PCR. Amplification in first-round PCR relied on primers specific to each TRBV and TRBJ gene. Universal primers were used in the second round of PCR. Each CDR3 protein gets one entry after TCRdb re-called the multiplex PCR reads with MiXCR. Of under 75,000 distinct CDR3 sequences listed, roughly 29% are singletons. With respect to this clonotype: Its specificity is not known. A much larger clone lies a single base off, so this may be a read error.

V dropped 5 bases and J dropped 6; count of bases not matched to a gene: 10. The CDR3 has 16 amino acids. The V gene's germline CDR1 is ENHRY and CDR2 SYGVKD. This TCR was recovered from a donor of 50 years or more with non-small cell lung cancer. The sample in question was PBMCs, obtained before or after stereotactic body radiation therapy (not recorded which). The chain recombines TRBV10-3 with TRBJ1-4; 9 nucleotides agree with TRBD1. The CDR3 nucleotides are TGTGCCATCAGTTCCGACAGGGGGAGCGAGGATGAAAAACTGTTTTTT. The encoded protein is CAISSDRGSEDEKLFF.